The 24 T cell receptor beta chains listed next were all sequenced from one sample in a study of blood T cell repertoires in COVID-19. Repertoires were generated with immunoSEQ multiplex PCR, while TCRdb's copy carries only in-frame clones and drops some. The sample shows 220,000 or so clones, roughly nine tenths of them seen only once. The sequencing sample was made of peripheral blood. All receptors derive from a woman aged 50 to 65 with COVID-19, enrolled during active disease.

The chain links TRBV7-3 to TRBJ2-3; D gene ambiguous. The CDR3 sequence is 15 residues long. Germline CDR1 SGHTA, CDR2 FQGTGA. The germline V and J ends were trimmed by 2 bases and 6 bases, with 15 bases remaining between them. In DNA form, the CDR3 reads TGTGCCAGCAGCTTATTGTTGGTAGCAAAGGATACGCAGTATTTT. Translation: CASSLLLVAKDTQYF.

The chain joins TRBV11-3 to TRBJ2-5; a weak D match, TRBD1 (6 bases). Germline V lookup: CDR1 SGHNT, CDR2 YENEEA. This CDR3 contains 14 residues. Trimming pared 1 base from V and 2 bases from J, leaving 8 bases between. CDR3 DNA sequence: TGTGCCAGCAGCTTAGTTCAGGGGCAAGAGACCCAGTACTTC. It is translated as CASSLVQGQETQYF. Complete variable domain (other parts from reference TRBV11-3 and TRBJ2-5): EAGVVQSPRYKIIEKKQPVAFWCNPISGHNTLYWYLQNLGQGPELLIRYENEEAVDDSQLPKDRFSAERLKGVDSTLKIQPAELGDSAVYLCASSLVQGQETQYFGPGTRLLVL.

The rearrangement joins TRBV29-1 to TRBJ2-3, with TRBD1 matching 7 bases. The CDR3 consists of 13 residues. The germline V gene encodes CDR1 SQVTM and CDR2 ANQGSEA. V lost 0 bases and J lost 9; bases outside the gene matches: 6. CDR3 in DNA: TGCAGCGTTGAAGAACTCAGGGGGTTGACGCAGTATTTT. This translates into CSVEELRGLTQYF.

Only one count was recorded for this clone. The V and J genes are TRBV27 and TRBJ1-1; 9 bases line up with TRBD1. Trimming took 5 bases from V and 4 from J; bases not matched to a gene: 5. This CDR3 is 14 amino acids long. CDR1 is MNHEY, CDR2 SMNVEV, per germline (reference sequence). In nucleotides, the CDR3 is TGTGCCAGCAGTGCCGACAGGGGGGTCACTGAAGCTTTCTTT. Amino acid sequence: CASSADRGVTEAFF.

The V and J genes are TRBV19 and TRBJ2-1, with TRBD2 matching over 13 bases. Germline lookup yields CDR1 LNHDA and CDR2 SQIVND (reference sequence). Trimming at V came to 1 base and at J to 8 bases, leaving 5 bases not matched to a gene. The CDR3 totals 16 residues. In DNA, the CDR3 is TGTGCCAGTAGTATAGCAACTAGCGGGGGGGCCGATGAGCAGTTCTTC. Its protein product is CASSIATSGGADEQFF.

This chain joins TRBV5-6 and TRBJ2-5; D call uncertain. Germline V gene sequence: CDR1 SGHDT, CDR2 YYEEEE. The length of the CDR3 is 16 residues. Trimming took 4 bases from V and 5 from J, leaving 21 bases between them. CDR3 DNA sequence: TGTGCCAGCAGCCTGAAGTTAGAGTTGCTCAGGGAGACCCAGTACTTC. Translating it yields CASSLKLELLRETQYF.

The chain is built from TRBV14 and TRBJ2-2; 8 bases map to TRBD1. Germline CDR1 SGHDN, CDR2 FVKESK. J lost 4 bases, V lost 2 bases, and 6 bases had no gene match. The CDR3 spans 16 residues. CDR3 nucleotide sequence: TGTGCCAGCAGCCAACAGACAGGGGTTAGCACCGGGGAGCTGTTTTTT. Translation: CASSQQTGVSTGELFF. The variable domain in full, completed from reference TRBV14 and TRBJ2-2, reads EAGVTQFPSHSVIEKGQTVTLRCDPISGHDNLYWYRRVMGKEIKFLLHFVKESKQDESGMPNNRFLAERTGGTYSTLKVQPAELEDSGVYFCASSQQTGVSTGELFFGEGSRLTVL.

The V and J genes are TRBV5-1 and TRBJ2-1; 11 bases map to TRBD2. The CDR3 runs to 17 residues. Germline values: CDR1 SGHRS, CDR2 YFSETQ. The V gene end was trimmed by 0 bases and the J gene end by 4 bases; junction bases not matched to a gene: 6. In DNA form, the CDR3 reads TGCGCCAGCAGCTTGGGGCTAGCGGGGGGCGGTTACAATGAGCAGTTCTTC. Protein product: CASSLGLAGGGYNEQFF. The full variable domain, in which reference TRBV5-1 and TRBJ2-1 provide the parts outside the CDR3, is KAGVTQTPRYLIKTRGQQVTLSCSPISGHRSVSWYQQTPGQGLQFLFEYFSETQRNKGNFPGRFSGRQFSNSRSEMNVSTLELGDSALYLCASSLGLAGGGYNEQFFGPGTRLTVL.

The chain has TRBV3-1 (or the pseudogene TRBV3-2) and TRBJ2-7, with D maybe TRBD1 (6 bases). The CDR3 contains 15 residues. The germline V gene has CDR1 LGHDT and CDR2 YNNKEL (reference sequence). V gave up 5 bases and J gave up 5 bases, with 19 bases separating them. CDR3 amino acids: CASSSWRTVRHEQYF. The CDR3 nucleotides read TGTGCCAGCAGCTCTTGGCGGACAGTACGGCACGAGCAGTACTTC.

The genes are TRBV5-4 and TRBJ2-5; tentatively, D is TRBD2 (5 bases). From germline, CDR1 is SGHNT and CDR2 YYREEE (reference sequence). CDR3 length: 15 amino acids. V shed 5 bases and J shed 4 bases, with 18 bases lying between them. The DNA of the CDR3 is TGTGCCAGCAGTTTCGGGGATGGTTACGGAGAGACCCAGTACTTC. As protein: CASSFGDGYGETQYF.

The genes are TRBV9 and TRBJ2-7, with 10 bases lining up with TRBD2. The CDR3 is 15 residues long. The J segment lost 7 bases and the V segment lost 3 bases, leaving 10 bases of the junction unmatched. Germline V gives CDR1 SGDLS, CDR2 YYNGEE. The CDR3 DNA follows: TGTGCCAGCAGCGCCGCACTAGCGGGGTCGGGGGAGCAGTACTTC. This gives the protein CASSAALAGSGEQYF.

The chain employs TRBV4-3 and TRBJ2-3; 8 bases match TRBD1. Germline V CDR1 and CDR2: LGHNA, YSLEER. With 0 bases clipped from V and 2 bases from J, the junction kept 10 bases outside the gene matches. The CDR3 has 18 amino acids. CDR3 sequence reads: CASSQDRGQESFTDTQYF. DNA for the CDR3: TGCGCCAGCAGCCAAGATAGGGGACAGGAAAGCTTCACAGATACGCAGTATTTT.

The chain combines TRBV5-1 with TRBJ2-1, with D possibly matching TRBD2 (7 bases). The CDR3 covers 16 residues. Germline CDR1 SGHRS, CDR2 YFSETQ. Trimming removed 0 bases at V and 6 bases at J, with 16 bases between. The CDR3 protein is CASSLAGGGFGNEQFF. In DNA form, the CDR3 reads TGCGCCAGCAGCTTGGCCGGCGGGGGCTTTGGCAATGAGCAGTTCTTC.

V is TRBV29-1 and J is TRBJ2-3, with D possibly being TRBD1 (5 bases). Per the germline V gene, CDR1 is SQVTM and CDR2 is ANQGSEA. V shed 3 bases and J shed 1 base, with 11 bases lying between them. The CDR3 consists of 14 residues. CDR3 in amino acids: CSVEGRVGTDTQYF. CDR3 nucleotides: TGCAGCGTTGAGGGGCGCGTGGGCACAGATACGCAGTATTTT.

The J gene is TRBJ1-1, the V gene TRBV10-3, with 8 bases lining up with TRBD1. The germline V gene encodes CDR1 ENHRY and CDR2 SYGVKD. Losses at the gene ends were 7 bases for V and 0 bases for J; bases not matched to a gene: 7. The CDR3 has 15 residues. The CDR3 sequence: CAITTDRAMNTEAFF. CDR3 nucleotides: TGTGCCATCACCACGGACAGGGCAATGAACACTGAAGCTTTCTTT.

The chain carries TRBV30 and TRBJ2-1, with 10 bases fitting TRBD2. The CDR3 sequence is 15 residues long. Trimming cost V 1 base and J 4 bases; bases outside gene matches: 4. From germline, CDR1 is GTSNPN and CDR2 SVGIG (reference sequence). The CDR3 nucleotides are TGTGCCTGGAGTGAGCGGGGGGGAGGATACAATGAGCAGTTCTTC. Translating it yields CAWSERGGGYNEQFF.

The genes are TRBV10-3 and TRBJ1-1; maybe TRBD1 (5 bases). Germline values: CDR1 ENHRY, CDR2 SYGVKD. The ends were cut back, 0 bases at V and 4 bases at J, with 9 bases in the middle. The CDR3 loop spans 14 amino acids. The chain's CDR3 is CAISESGARTEAFF. CDR3 DNA sequence: TGTGCCATCAGTGAGTCAGGGGCTCGCACTGAAGCTTTCTTT.

The chain employs TRBV29-1 and TRBJ2-3; D uncertain. Looked up from germline, CDR1 is SQVTM and CDR2 is ANQGSEA. The CDR3 is made up of 13 amino acids. Trimming took off 4 bases at V and 2 bases at J, with 10 bases between the two ends. Here the CDR3 DNA reads TGCAGCGTTGCCCCACAGTACACAGATACGCAGTATTTT. This codes for CSVAPQYTDTQYF.

This sequence joins TRBV14 and TRBJ2-5, with a weak D call TRBD1 (6 bases). Looked up from germline, CDR1 is SGHDN and CDR2 is FVKESK. CDR3 size: 15 residues. V gave up 4 bases and J gave up 5 bases, with 17 bases separating them. CDR3 coding DNA: TGTGCCAGCAGCCCCGGGACACGAGGGGTCGAGACCCAGTACTTC. Protein: CASSPGTRGVETQYF.

The CDR3 protein is CASSSPGGYEQYF. In DNA form, the CDR3 reads TGTGCCAGCAGCTCCCCAGGAGGGTACGAGCAGTACTTC. The V gene is TRBV7-2, the J gene TRBJ2-7; D may be TRBD2 (6 bases). Germline V gene sequence: CDR1 SGHTA, CDR2 FQGNSA. The CDR3 totals 13 residues. Between the trimmed V and J ends, which lost 4 bases and 4 bases, there was a span of 11 bases.

J is TRBJ1-2 and V is TRBV20-1; no definite D call. There are 17 residues in the CDR3. Trimming cost V 3 bases and J 2 bases, with 22 bases left between them. Per germline, CDR1 DFQATT and CDR2 SNEGSKA (reference sequence). The CDR3 spells CSASPPRSLRLNYGYTF. CDR3 DNA: TGCAGTGCTAGTCCGCCCAGAAGTTTGAGGTTAAACTATGGCTACACCTTC.

The chain employs TRBV15 and TRBJ1-5; D gene ambiguous. V lost 1 base and J 5 bases, leaving 6 bases between the germline ends. The CDR3 totals 13 residues. Germline V gene data show CDR1 as LNHNV and CDR2 as YYDKDF (reference sequence). The CDR3 spells CATSRGLYQPQHF. The CDR3 coding sequence is TGTGCCACCAGCAGAGGCCTATATCAGCCCCAGCATTTT.

The chain has TRBV7-8 and TRBJ2-1, with a weak D call TRBD1 (6 bases). Trimming pared 4 bases from V and 3 bases from J, leaving 7 bases between. The CDR3 has 13 residues. Germline CDR1 is SGHVS and CDR2 is FQNEAQ. The CDR3 region has the DNA TGTGCCAGCAGCTGGGGACACTACAATGAGCAGTTCTTC. It is translated as CASSWGHYNEQFF.

The gene calls are TRBV27 and TRBJ1-2; 8 bases are shared with TRBD1. J gave up 4 bases and V 5 bases, and 6 bases lay outside the gene matches. Germline V gene data show CDR1 as MNHEY and CDR2 as SMNVEV (reference sequence). CDR3 length: 14 amino acids. The CDR3 bases are TGTGCCAGCAGTCCGGACAGGGTAACCTATGGCTACACCTTC. It specifies CASSPDRVTYGYTF.